This T cell receptor (beta chain) was sequenced for a study of T cell responses to AZD1222 COVID-19 vaccine. This clone was seen just once. This table comes from immunoSEQ multiplex PCR, and its TCRdb copy is limited to in-frame clones, with some not included. The profile shows about 110,000 clones, about 86% of them singletons. With 1 base removed from V and 0 bases from J, the gap between germline ends came to 8 bases. The CDR3 sequence is 15 residues long. The germline gives CDR1 LGHDT, CDR2 YNNKEL (reference sequence). The sequence derives from an adult in good health. The chain combines TRBV3-1 (or the pseudogene TRBV3-2) with TRBJ2-3; D ambiguous. The input for sequencing was peripheral blood, taken on day 0 of AZD1222 vaccination. The CDR3 sequence: CASSQVGVSTDTQYF. The CDR3 bases are TGTGCCAGCAGCCAAGTTGGCGTCAGCACAGATACGCAGTATTTT.